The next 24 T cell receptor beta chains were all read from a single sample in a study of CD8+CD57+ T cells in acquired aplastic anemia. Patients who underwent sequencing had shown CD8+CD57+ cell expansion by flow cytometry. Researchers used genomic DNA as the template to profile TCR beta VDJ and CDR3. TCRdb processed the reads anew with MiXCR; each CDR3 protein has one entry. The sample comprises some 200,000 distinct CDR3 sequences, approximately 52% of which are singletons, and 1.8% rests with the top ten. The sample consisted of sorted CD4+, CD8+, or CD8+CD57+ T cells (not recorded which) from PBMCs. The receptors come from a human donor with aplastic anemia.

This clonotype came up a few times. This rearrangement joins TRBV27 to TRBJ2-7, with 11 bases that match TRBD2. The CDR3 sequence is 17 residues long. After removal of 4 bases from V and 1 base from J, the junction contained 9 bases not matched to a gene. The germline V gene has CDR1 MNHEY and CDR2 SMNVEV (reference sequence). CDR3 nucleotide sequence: TGTGCCAGCAGTTCCACCAAAACTAGCGGGAGTTCCTACGAGCAGTACTTC. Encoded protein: CASSSTKTSGSSYEQYF.

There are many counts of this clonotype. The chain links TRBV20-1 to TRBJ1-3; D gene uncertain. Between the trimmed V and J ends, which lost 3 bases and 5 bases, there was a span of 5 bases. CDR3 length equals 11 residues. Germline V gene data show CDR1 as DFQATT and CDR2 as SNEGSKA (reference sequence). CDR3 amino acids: CSARVRNTIYF. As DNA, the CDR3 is TGCAGTGCTAGGGTCAGAAACACCATATATTTT.

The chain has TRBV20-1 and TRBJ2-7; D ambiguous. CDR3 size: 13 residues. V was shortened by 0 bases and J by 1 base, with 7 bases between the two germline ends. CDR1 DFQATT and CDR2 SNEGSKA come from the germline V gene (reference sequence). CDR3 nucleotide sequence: TGCAGTGCTAGAGATTATTCGTCCTACGAGCAGTACTTC. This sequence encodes CSARDYSSYEQYF.

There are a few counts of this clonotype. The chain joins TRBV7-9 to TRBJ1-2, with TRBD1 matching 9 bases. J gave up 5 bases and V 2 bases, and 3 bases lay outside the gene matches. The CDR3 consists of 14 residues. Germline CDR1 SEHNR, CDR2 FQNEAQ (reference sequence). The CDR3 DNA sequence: TGTGCCAGCAGCTTAACGGACAGGGGATATGGCTACACCTTC. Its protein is CASSLTDRGYGYTF. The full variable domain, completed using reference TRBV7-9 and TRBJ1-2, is DTGVSQNPRHKITKRGQNVTFRCDPISEHNRLYWYRQTLGQGPEFLTYFQNEAQLEKSRLLSDRFSAERPKGSFSTLEIQRTEQGDSAMYLCASSLTDRGYGYTFGSGTRLTVV.

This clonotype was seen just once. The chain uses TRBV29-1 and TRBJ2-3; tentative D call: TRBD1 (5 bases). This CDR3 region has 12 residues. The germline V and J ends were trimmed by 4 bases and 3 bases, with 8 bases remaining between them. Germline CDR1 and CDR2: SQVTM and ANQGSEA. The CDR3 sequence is CSVVPGTDTQYF. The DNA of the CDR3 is TGCAGCGTTGTCCCAGGGACAGATACGCAGTATTTT.

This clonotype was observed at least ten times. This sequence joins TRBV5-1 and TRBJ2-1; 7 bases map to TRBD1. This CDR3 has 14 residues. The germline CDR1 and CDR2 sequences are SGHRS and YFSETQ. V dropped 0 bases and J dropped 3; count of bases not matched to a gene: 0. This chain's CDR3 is CASSLGQGYNEQFF. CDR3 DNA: TGCGCCAGCAGCTTGGGACAGGGCTACAATGAGCAGTTCTTC.

CDR3: CSARALLGYGYTF. The CDR3, as DNA: TGCAGTGCTAGAGCCCTACTGGGCTATGGCTACACCTTC. The V call is TRBV20-1, the J call TRBJ1-2, with D unclear. Germline CDR1 and CDR2: DFQATT and SNEGSKA (reference sequence). With 1 base removed from V and 4 bases from J, the gap between germline ends came to 10 bases. The CDR3 spans 13 residues.

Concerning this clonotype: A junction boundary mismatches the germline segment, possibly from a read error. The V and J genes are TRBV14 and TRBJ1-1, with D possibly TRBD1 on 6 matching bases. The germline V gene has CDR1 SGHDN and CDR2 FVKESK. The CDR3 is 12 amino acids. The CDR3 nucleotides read TGTGCCTGCAGCCAGAACAGGGCTGAAGCTTTCTTT. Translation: CACSQNRAEAFF.

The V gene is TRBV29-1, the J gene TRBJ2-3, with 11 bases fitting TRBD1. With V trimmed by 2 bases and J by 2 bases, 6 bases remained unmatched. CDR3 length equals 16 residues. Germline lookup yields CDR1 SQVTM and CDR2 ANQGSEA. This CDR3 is CSVERTGGMYTDTQYF. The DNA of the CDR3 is TGCAGCGTTGAAAGGACAGGGGGCATGTACACAGATACGCAGTATTTT.

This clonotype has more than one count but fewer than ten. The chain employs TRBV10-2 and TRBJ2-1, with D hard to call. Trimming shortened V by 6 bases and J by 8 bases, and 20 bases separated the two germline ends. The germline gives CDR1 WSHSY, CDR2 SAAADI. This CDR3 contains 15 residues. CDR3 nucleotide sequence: TGCGCCAGCAGGTCCCCCTTTGCACTTAGGGATGAGCAGTTCTTC. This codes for CASRSPFALRDEQFF.

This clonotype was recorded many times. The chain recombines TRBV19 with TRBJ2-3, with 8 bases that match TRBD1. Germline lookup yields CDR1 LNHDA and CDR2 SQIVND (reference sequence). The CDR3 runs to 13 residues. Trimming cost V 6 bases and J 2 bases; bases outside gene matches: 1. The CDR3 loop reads CASSRGPTDTQYF. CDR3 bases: TGTGCCAGTAGCAGGGGGCCCACAGATACGCAGTATTTT.

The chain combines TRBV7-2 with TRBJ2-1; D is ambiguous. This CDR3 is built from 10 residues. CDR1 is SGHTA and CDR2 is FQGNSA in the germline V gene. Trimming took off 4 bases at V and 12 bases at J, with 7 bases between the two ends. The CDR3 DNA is TGTGCCAGCAGCTCCCCGGTGCAGTTCTTC. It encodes CASSSPVQFF.

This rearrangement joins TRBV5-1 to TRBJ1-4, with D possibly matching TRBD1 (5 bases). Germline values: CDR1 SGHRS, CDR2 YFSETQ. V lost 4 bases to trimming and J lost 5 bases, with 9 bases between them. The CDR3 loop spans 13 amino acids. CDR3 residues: CASSAGTNEKLFF. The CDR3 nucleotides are TGCGCCAGCAGCGCCGGGACGAATGAAAAACTGTTTTTT.

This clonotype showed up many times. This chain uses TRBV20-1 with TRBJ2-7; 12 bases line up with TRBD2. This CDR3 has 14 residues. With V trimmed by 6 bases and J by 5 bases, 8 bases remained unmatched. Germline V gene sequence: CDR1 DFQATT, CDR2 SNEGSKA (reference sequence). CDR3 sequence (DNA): TGCAGTGCGTTACTAGCGGGAGGAAGGCACGAGCAGTACTTC. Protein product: CSALLAGGRHEQYF.

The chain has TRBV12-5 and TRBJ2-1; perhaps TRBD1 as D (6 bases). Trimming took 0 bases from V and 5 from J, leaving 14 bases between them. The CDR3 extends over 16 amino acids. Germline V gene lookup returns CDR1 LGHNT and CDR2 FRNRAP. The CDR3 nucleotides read TGTGCTAGTGGTTTGGTACTTAGGGACACAAACAATGAGCAGTTCTTC. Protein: CASGLVLRDTNNEQFF.

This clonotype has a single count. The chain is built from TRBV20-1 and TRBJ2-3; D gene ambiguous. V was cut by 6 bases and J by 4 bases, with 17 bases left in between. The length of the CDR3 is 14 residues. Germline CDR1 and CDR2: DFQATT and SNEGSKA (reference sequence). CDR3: CSARPGQAADTQYF. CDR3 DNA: TGCAGTGCCCGACCCGGCCAGGCGGCAGATACGCAGTATTTT.

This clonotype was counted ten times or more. This CDR3 reads CASTLSTGRTDTQYF. As DNA, the CDR3 is TGTGCCAGCACCCTATCGACAGGGCGCACAGATACGCAGTATTTT. This chain links TRBV12-3 or TRBV12-4 with TRBJ2-3; 7 bases align to TRBD1. V gave up 7 bases and J gave up 1 base; unmatched junction bases: 8. This CDR3 has 15 residues.

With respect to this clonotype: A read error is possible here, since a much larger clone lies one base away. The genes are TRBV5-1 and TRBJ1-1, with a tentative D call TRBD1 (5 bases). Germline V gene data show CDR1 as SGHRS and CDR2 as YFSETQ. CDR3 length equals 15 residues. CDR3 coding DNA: TGCGCCAGCAGCTTGGCGGGTCCGGGGACCACTGACGCTTTCTTT. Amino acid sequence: CASSLAGPGTTDAFF.

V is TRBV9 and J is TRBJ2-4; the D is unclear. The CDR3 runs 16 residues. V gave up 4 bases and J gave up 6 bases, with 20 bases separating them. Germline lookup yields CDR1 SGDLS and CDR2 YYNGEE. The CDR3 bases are TGTGCCAGCAGCCCGCCCCTGGACCGCTCCGGAAACATTCAGTACTTC. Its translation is CASSPPLDRSGNIQYF. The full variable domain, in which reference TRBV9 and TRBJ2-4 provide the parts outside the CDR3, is DSGVTQTPKHLITATGQRVTLRCSPRSGDLSVYWYQQSLDQGLQFLIQYYNGEERAKGNILERFSAQQFPDLHSELNLSSLELGDSALYFCASSPPLDRSGNIQYFGAGTRLSVL.

Here the CDR3 reads CASSSDGFSNEKLFF. The CDR3 DNA sequence: TGCGCCAGCAGCTCCGACGGGTTTTCTAATGAAAAACTGTTTTTT. The chain joins TRBV4-1 to TRBJ1-4; D is ambiguous. CDR1 and CDR2 (germline): MGHRA, YSYEKL. V dropped 5 bases and J dropped 3 bases, with 13 bases sitting between them. The CDR3 extends over 15 amino acids.

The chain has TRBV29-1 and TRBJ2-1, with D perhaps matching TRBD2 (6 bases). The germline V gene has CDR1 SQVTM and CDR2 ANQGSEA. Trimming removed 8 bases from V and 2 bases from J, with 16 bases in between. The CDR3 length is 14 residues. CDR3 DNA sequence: TGCAGCTTGGTGGGAGGAAATGCCTACAATGAGCAGTTCTTC. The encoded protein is CSLVGGNAYNEQFF.

The chain's CDR3 is CASRGAGATEQFF. CDR3 sequence (DNA): TGTGCCAGTAGGGGCGCCGGGGCGACTGAGCAGTTCTTC. The gene calls are TRBV19 and TRBJ2-1; the D gene could be TRBD1 or TRBD2 (5 bases each). V lost 6 bases and J 9 bases, leaving 15 bases between the germline ends. Germline lookup yields CDR1 LNHDA and CDR2 SQIVND (reference sequence). The CDR3 runs 13 residues.

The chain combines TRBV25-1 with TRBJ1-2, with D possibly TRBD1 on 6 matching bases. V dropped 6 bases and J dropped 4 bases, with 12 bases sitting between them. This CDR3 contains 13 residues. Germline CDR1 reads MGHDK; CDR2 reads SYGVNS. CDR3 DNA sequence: TGTGCCAGCAGAAGTACAGGGTCCTATGGCTACACCTTC. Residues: CASRSTGSYGYTF.

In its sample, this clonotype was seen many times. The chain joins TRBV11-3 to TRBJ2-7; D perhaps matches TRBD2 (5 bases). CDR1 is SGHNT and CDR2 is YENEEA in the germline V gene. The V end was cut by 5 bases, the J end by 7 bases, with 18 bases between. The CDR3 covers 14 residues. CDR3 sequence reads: CASSRGEGFGEQYF. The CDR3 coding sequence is TGTGCCAGCAGCCGTGGTGAGGGCTTTGGAGAGCAGTACTTC.